This T cell receptor (beta chain) stems from a study of multiple sclerosis patients with progressive multifocal leukoencephalopathy. Across the study: Multiple sclerosis patients on natalizumab who never developed PML served as longitudinally sampled controls.

The table came from immunoSEQ multiplex PCR; TCRdb's copy has only in-frame clones and leaves some out. This sample yields about 28,000 clones, of which 88% are seen a single time; around 0.96% belongs to the top ten. Regarding this clone: The CDR3 carries no conserved terminal phenylalanine or tryptophan, so it likely arises from a read error. The limits of the CDR3 on the DNA are not certain, so only TCRdb's listed CDR3 is given.

Stated time point: before natalizumab initiation. The sample comprised PBMCs. This sequence was found in a human donor with multiple sclerosis.

The CDR3 sequence: CASRRSEWTKEAI. This sequence joins TRBV6-5 and TRBJ1-2. The CDR3 is 13 residues long, ends included. From germline, CDR1 is MNHEY and CDR2 SVGAGI.